This TCR beta chain was identified in a study of T cell changes during pregnancy in multiple sclerosis. CDR3 length equals 15 residues. In germline, CDR1 is LNHDA, CDR2 SQIVND (reference sequence). Trimming took 4 bases from V and 2 from J; bases not matched to a gene: 6. Sequenced by immunoSEQ multiplex PCR; TCRdb stores in-frame clones only, minus some. The sample has about 120,000 clones, roughly 90% seen once. The material was peripheral blood, obtained in the third trimester of pregnancy. V and J are TRBV19 and TRBJ2-3; the match to TRBD2 covers 7 bases. The origin of this receptor is a female donor with multiple sclerosis, enrolled in a pregnancy study. CDR3 amino acids: CASSTPGLPTDTQYF. For the CDR3, the DNA is TGTGCCAGTAGTACCCCGGGACTACCCACAGATACGCAGTATTTT. Based on the CDR3 plus reference TRBV19 and TRBJ2-3, the full variable domain is DGGITQSPKYLFRKEGQNVTLSCEQNLNHDAMYWYRQDPGQGLRLIYYSQIVNDFQKGDIAEGYSVSREKKESFPLTVTSAQKNPTAFYLCASSTPGLPTDTQYFGPGTRLTVL.